These 9 T cell receptor beta chains came from one sample sequenced in a study of CD8+ T cells in alopecia areata. Following extraction, RNA underwent reverse transcription to cDNA, which served as the sequencing template. The protocol was immunoSEQ multiplex PCR, while the TCRdb copy is restricted to in-frame clones and leaves out a portion. The table has 110,000 or so clones, approximately 63% seen once. Sequenced material: CD8+ T cells sorted from blood. The receptors originated from a human donor in good health.

This clone was detected a few times. This chain links TRBV5-6 with TRBJ2-4; D might be TRBD1 (5 bases). The CDR3 has 13 residues. Germline lookup yields CDR1 SGHDT and CDR2 YYEEEE. V dropped 2 bases and J dropped 6 bases, with 9 bases sitting between them. The chain's CDR3 is CASSFGRGNIQYF. The CDR3 DNA reads TGTGCCAGCAGCTTCGGTAGGGGAAACATTCAGTACTTC.

The genes are TRBV5-6 and TRBJ2-2; D gene unclear. Germline V gene data show CDR1 as SGHDT and CDR2 as YYEEEE. V lost 0 bases to trimming and J lost 2 bases, with 11 bases between them. The CDR3 contains 16 residues. In DNA form, the CDR3 reads TGTGCCAGCAGCTTGGGCTCGGCAATAAACACCGGGGAGCTGTTTTTT. Encoded protein: CASSLGSAINTGELFF.

The J gene is TRBJ1-4, the V gene TRBV2; D is perhaps TRBD1 (5 bases). The CDR3 covers 14 residues. The V gene's germline CDR1 is SNHLY and CDR2 FYNNEI. V was shortened by 8 bases and J by 4 bases, with 14 bases between the two germline ends. CDR3 sequence (DNA): TGTGCCAGCTTCCAAGGGGCGAGTAATGAAAAACTGTTTTTT. It encodes CASFQGASNEKLFF.

This clone occurred once. In DNA, the CDR3 is TGCAGCGTTGAAGAGGTGAGGGTAGCGGATACGCAGTATTTT. This gives the protein CSVEEVRVADTQYF. The rearrangement uses TRBV29-1 and TRBJ2-3; tentatively, D is TRBD2 (5 bases). Germline-derived CDR1 and CDR2 are SQVTM and ANQGSEA. This CDR3 is 14 amino acids long. The ends were cut back, 0 bases at V and 6 bases at J, with 13 bases in the middle.

J is TRBJ1-6 and V is TRBV5-1; D is unclear. V was pared by 0 bases and J by 0 bases, with 10 bases between. This CDR3 has 17 residues. From germline, CDR1 is SGHRS and CDR2 YFSETQ. The CDR3 coding sequence is TGCGCCAGCAGCTTGGAGGCGTTGAGCTCCTATAATTCACCCCTCCACTTT. Protein product: CASSLEALSSYNSPLHF.

The sample holds a few counts of this clone. This chain links TRBV13 with TRBJ1-2; D is perhaps TRBD1 (6 bases). V was pared by 5 bases and J by 2 bases, with 21 bases between. CDR1 and CDR2 from the germline V gene are PRHDT and FYEKMQ (reference sequence). The length of the CDR3 is 17 residues. The DNA for the CDR3 is TGTGCCAGCAGCCGAGACAGGCCGGGGTCGTACAACTATGGCTACACCTTC. It is translated as CASSRDRPGSYNYGYTF. The full variable domain, completed using reference TRBV13 and TRBJ1-2, is AAGVIQSPRHLIKEKRETATLKCYPIPRHDTVYWYQQGPGQDPQFLISFYEKMQSDKGSIPDRFSAQQFSDYHSELNMSSLELGDSALYFCASSRDRPGSYNYGYTFGSGTRLTVV.

This clone has a handful of counts. CDR3 in DNA: TGTGCCAGCAGCTTCCCCTCTACAGGGGTGGAGACCCAGTACTTC. Translating it yields CASSFPSTGVETQYF. This sequence joins TRBV5-6 and TRBJ2-5, with 7 nucleotides matching TRBD1. CDR1 is SGHDT, CDR2 YYEEEE, per germline. There are 15 residues in the CDR3. V lost 2 bases to trimming and J lost 5 bases; unmatched junction nucleotides: 9.

This rearrangement joins TRBV13 to TRBJ2-7; 7 nucleotides match TRBD1. The germline CDR1 and CDR2 sequences are PRHDT and FYEKMQ (reference sequence). CDR3 length: 15 amino acids. After removal of 2 bases from V and 3 bases from J, the junction contained 7 bases not matched to a gene. As DNA, the CDR3 is TGTGCCAGCAGCTTAAGCAACAGGGGTGACTACGAGCAGTACTTC. This gives the protein CASSLSNRGDYEQYF.

The V call is TRBV2, the J call TRBJ2-1; TRBD2 aligns across 10 bases. Losses at the gene ends were 2 bases for V and 2 bases for J; bases not matched to a gene: 6. The CDR3 sequence is 17 residues long. Germline CDR1 SNHLY, CDR2 FYNNEI. CDR3 nucleotide sequence: TGTGCCAGCAGTGAATTTGCTAGCGGGGGCACCTACAATGAGCAGTTCTTC. Its translation is CASSEFASGGTYNEQFF.